The rows below give T cell receptor beta chains drawn from one sample of a study of molecular identifiers for immune sequencing clone quantification. TCRdb called the PCR reads again in MiXCR, with one record for every CDR3 protein. The sample consists of 550,000 to 750,000 distinct CDR3 sequences, roughly 21% of them appearing once. Sequenced sample: naive CD8+ T cells from blood, with Jurkat cell RNA spiked in. Every receptor here comes from a human donor in good health. Some libraries in this study had Jurkat cell RNA spiked in. CDR3s include the opening cysteine and the closing phenylalanine or tryptophan. D genes are given only for firm matches. A clone size is listed for some rows: how often the clone was seen (once, few, many), or a class if it is expanded.

CDR3 DNA: TGTGCCACCCGGGGACTACAGTTTGAACAGCAGTTCTTC
CDR3 protein: CATRGLQFEQQFF
J gene: TRBJ2-1
V gene: TRBV27
D gene: TRBD2
clone size: .

CDR3 DNA: TGTGCCAGCAGCCCAAGCGGGAGGGCCGACGAGCAGTACTTC
CDR3 protein: CASSPSGRADEQYF
J gene: TRBJ2-7
V gene: TRBV7-9
D gene: TRBD2
clone size: many

CDR3 DNA: TGTGCCAGCAGCTTACGCAGGGGCCGAGGTATAAAGCAAGAGACCCAGTACTTC
CDR3 protein: CASSLRRGRGIKQETQYF
J gene: TRBJ2-5
V gene: TRBV11-1
D gene: .
clone size: .

CDR3 DNA: TGTGCCAGCAGCCACCTAGCGGATACGCAGTATTTT
CDR3 protein: CASSHLADTQYF
J gene: TRBJ2-3
V gene: TRBV7-9
D gene: .
clone size: many

CDR3 DNA: TGTGCCAGCAGCTTAGAGGGGACGTTATCAAACTTC
CDR3 protein: CASSLEGTLSNF
J gene: TRBJ2-7
V gene: TRBV7-9
D gene: .
clone size: many

CDR3 DNA: TGTGCCAGCAGTTCAAACCTACAGGTCCCCCGGTTCTTC
CDR3 protein: CASSSNLQVPRFF
J gene: TRBJ2-1
V gene: TRBV28
D gene: .
clone size: many

CDR3 DNA: TGTGCCAGCAGCTTGGCCCCAGCCCGTAGCTATAGCAATCAGCCCCAGCATTTT
CDR3 protein: CASSLAPARSYSNQPQHF
J gene: TRBJ1-5
V gene: TRBV5-8
D gene: .
clone size: .

CDR3 DNA: TGCAGTGCTAGAGAAGCGGGGTACTACGAGCAGTACTTC
CDR3 protein: CSAREAGYYEQYF
J gene: TRBJ2-7
V gene: TRBV20-1
D gene: TRBD2
clone size: many

CDR3 DNA: TGCAGCGTTGAGCAACAGGCCCTCAAGGCAGATACGCAGTATTTT
CDR3 protein: CSVEQQALKADTQYF
J gene: TRBJ2-3
V gene: TRBV29-1
D gene: .
clone size: many

CDR3 DNA: TGTGCCAGCAGCTTTATCCCAAACACTGAAGCTTTCTTT
CDR3 protein: CASSFIPNTEAFF
J gene: TRBJ1-1
V gene: TRBV7-9
D gene: .
clone size: .

CDR3 DNA: TGTGCCAGCAGATCCGGCAGGGCGGGGGAGGGAGCTTTCTTT
CDR3 protein: CASRSGRAGEGAFF
J gene: TRBJ1-1
V gene: TRBV28
D gene: .
clone size: .

CDR3 DNA: TGTGCCAGCAGTCCTATAGCGAGAGACGAGACCCAGTACTTC
CDR3 protein: CASSPIARDETQYF
J gene: TRBJ2-5
V gene: TRBV12-3/TRBV12-4
D gene: .
clone size: few

CDR3 DNA: TGTGTCAGCGGTTCGACGGTGGGGCTCACAGATACGCAGTATTTT
CDR3 protein: CVSGSTVGLTDTQYF
J gene: TRBJ2-3
V gene: TRBV28
D gene: .
clone size: .

CDR3 DNA: TGTGCCAGCACCACCCAGGCAGGGCAGACTGAAGCTTTCTTT
CDR3 protein: CASTTQAGQTEAFF
J gene: TRBJ1-1
V gene: TRBV6-5
D gene: .
clone size: many

CDR3 DNA: TGTGCCAGCAGTCACGGGACAGGGGAAGGCGGGGAGCTGTTTTTT
CDR3 protein: CASSHGTGEGGELFF
J gene: TRBJ2-2
V gene: TRBV6-5
D gene: TRBD1
clone size: .

CDR3 DNA: TGCGCCAGCAGCCAGGGGGTTTTAGGGGGTACTGAAGCTTTCTTT
CDR3 protein: CASSQGVLGGTEAFF
J gene: TRBJ1-1
V gene: TRBV4-3
D gene: .
clone size: many

CDR3 DNA: TGTGCCAGCAGTTGGACAGGGGCGAACCACGTCTCCTACAATGAGCAGTTCTTC
CDR3 protein: CASSWTGANHVSYNEQFF
J gene: TRBJ2-1
V gene: TRBV27
D gene: TRBD1
clone size: .

CDR3 DNA: TGTGCCATCCAACTAGCGGGGCTCACAGATACGCAGTATTTT
CDR3 protein: CAIQLAGLTDTQYF
J gene: TRBJ2-3
V gene: TRBV10-3
D gene: TRBD2
clone size: many

CDR3 DNA: TGCGCCAGCAGCCAGAATGACAGGGGGCACGAGCAGTACTTC
CDR3 protein: CASSQNDRGHEQYF
J gene: TRBJ2-7
V gene: TRBV4-1
D gene: TRBD1
clone size: many

CDR3 DNA: TGTGCCAGCAGTAAAGGGGCCGAGCAGTACTTC
CDR3 protein: CASSKGAEQYF
J gene: TRBJ2-7
V gene: TRBV2
D gene: .
clone size: many

CDR3 DNA: TGTGCCAGCAGTGCCGGGACAGGGGGGAGCGAGCAGTACTTC
CDR3 protein: CASSAGTGGSEQYF
J gene: TRBJ2-7
V gene: TRBV12-3/TRBV12-4
D gene: TRBD1
clone size: few

CDR3 DNA: TGTGCCATTTTAAGACAGGAGAACACTGAAGCTTTCTTT
CDR3 protein: CAILRQENTEAFF
J gene: TRBJ1-1
V gene: TRBV10-3
D gene: .
clone size: many

CDR3 DNA: TGTGCCAGTAGTTGGTCTTCGGGGGGCGATGGCTACACCTTC
CDR3 protein: CASSWSSGGDGYTF
J gene: TRBJ1-2
V gene: TRBV19
D gene: .
clone size: .

CDR3 DNA: TGTGCCAGTAGAGTCGGGGGAGGATACGAGCAGTACTTC
CDR3 protein: CASRVGGGYEQYF
J gene: TRBJ2-7
V gene: TRBV12-3/TRBV12-4
D gene: .
clone size: many

CDR3 DNA: TGTGCCAGCAGTTCTCTCAGGGGCCATAGCAATCAGCCCCAGCATTTT
CDR3 protein: CASSSLRGHSNQPQHF
J gene: TRBJ1-5
V gene: TRBV6-1
D gene: .
clone size: few

CDR3 DNA: TGTGCCAGCAGTCAACCGACAGGGGGCAGTGGTGGTGAGCAGTTCTTC
CDR3 protein: CASSQPTGGSGGEQFF
J gene: TRBJ2-1
V gene: TRBV12-3/TRBV12-4
D gene: TRBD1
clone size: few

CDR3 DNA: TGTGCCAGCAGCCAGGGGTTCGACACCGGGGAGCTGTTTTTT
CDR3 protein: CASSQGFDTGELFF
J gene: TRBJ2-2
V gene: TRBV7-9
D gene: .
clone size: few

CDR3 DNA: TGTGCCAGCAGCCAAGCTCGAGGACAGGGACGATATTTAGCGCCACCCCTCCACTTT
CDR3 protein: CASSQARGQGRYLAPPLHF
J gene: TRBJ1-6
V gene: TRBV4-2
D gene: TRBD1
clone size: many

CDR3 DNA: TGTGCCAGTAGTCCCGGGACAAGGCCCTACGAGCAGTACTTC
CDR3 protein: CASSPGTRPYEQYF
J gene: TRBJ2-7
V gene: TRBV19
D gene: .
clone size: .